Shown below are 32 T cell receptor beta chains from a single sample sequenced in a study of T cells in localized non-small cell lung cancer. Profiling relied on immunoSEQ multiplex PCR, and the TCRdb table lists in-frame clones only, not all of them. The sample contains around 1,500 clones, 17% of which appear only once. The source material was normal lung tissue next to the tumor, sampled before any cancer treatment. The receptor set was obtained from an older male donor with stage III squamous cell lung carcinoma.

This clone has more than one count but fewer than ten. The rearrangement joins TRBV6-8 to TRBJ2-3; 14 bases fit TRBD2. The CDR3 has 16 amino acids. Germline loops: CDR1 MNHGY, CDR2 SAAAGT. The ends lost 6 bases at V and 2 bases at J; junction bases unmatched: 4. The CDR3 DNA follows: TGTGCCAGCAGGACTAGCGGGGGGGGATACACAGATACGCAGTATTTT. Encoded protein: CASRTSGGGYTDTQYF.

There are a few counts of this clone. The chain combines TRBV6-8 with TRBJ2-1, with 7 bases that match TRBD2. Germline V gives CDR1 MNHGY, CDR2 SAAAGT. V lost 10 bases, J lost 0 bases, and 9 bases stayed unmatched. The CDR3 is made up of 15 amino acids. CDR3 sequence: CAIGTSDGSYNEQFF. CDR3 bases: TGTGCCATCGGTACTAGCGACGGCTCCTACAATGAGCAGTTCTTC.

This clone was counted ten times or more. This chain connects TRBV7-2 to TRBJ1-6, with a possible D match to TRBD1 (6 bases). Germline CDR1 SGHTA, CDR2 FQGNSA. V gave up 5 bases and J gave up 12 bases, with 14 bases separating them. This CDR3 spans 13 amino acids. In nucleotides, the CDR3 is TGTGCCAGCAGCCCGGGACAACGTAGACCCCTCCACTTT. Translation: CASSPGQRRPLHF.

By share, this clone ranks as medium-sized (0.01 to 0.1%). This sequence joins TRBV6-8 and TRBJ1-5, with 7 bases lining up with TRBD1. Looked up from germline, CDR1 is MNHGY and CDR2 is SAAAGT. The CDR3 is 15 amino acids. Germline trimming cut 0 bases from V and 5 bases from J; bases unmatched to any gene: 4. The CDR3 sequence: CASSYSTGTDQPQHF. The CDR3 DNA reads TGTGCCAGCAGTTACTCGACAGGGACCGATCAGCCCCAGCATTTT.

The sample holds a few counts of this clone. V gene TRBV9 combines with J gene TRBJ2-3, with D possibly being TRBD2 (6 bases). V lost 4 bases and J 0 bases, leaving 15 bases between the germline ends. CDR1 and CDR2 from the germline V gene are SGDLS and YYNGEE. The CDR3 is made up of 16 amino acids. CDR3 nucleotide sequence: TGTGCCAGCAGCCTCCATGACGGGACTAGCACAGATACGCAGTATTTT. Its translation is CASSLHDGTSTDTQYF.

The rearrangement joins TRBV29-1 to TRBJ1-3, with TRBD1 matching over 7 bases. CDR3 size: 13 residues. CDR1 and CDR2 (germline): SQVTM, ANQGSEA. The ends lost 5 bases at V and 1 base at J; junction bases unmatched: 2. CDR3 amino acids: CSVRQGSGNTIYF. In DNA, the CDR3 is TGCAGCGTTCGACAGGGTTCTGGAAACACCATATATTTT.

This clone was found a few times. The chain links TRBV29-1 to TRBJ2-7; 7 bases are shared with TRBD2. Germline V gene lookup returns CDR1 SQVTM and CDR2 ANQGSEA. The CDR3 loop spans 13 amino acids. V was clipped by 4 bases and J by 4 bases; unmatched bases: 7. The CDR3 sequence is CSVVGGESYEQYF. DNA of the CDR3: TGCAGCGTTGTGGGGGGGGAGTCTTACGAGCAGTACTTC.

In its sample, this clone was seen a few times. The chain carries TRBV11-3 and TRBJ2-3; D perhaps matches TRBD2 (6 bases). In germline, CDR1 is SGHNT, CDR2 YENEEA. Trimming removed 3 bases at V and 4 bases at J, with 11 bases between. The CDR3 is 14 residues long. The CDR3 coding sequence is TGTGCCAGCAGCTTGGGACCGGGAGCAGATACGCAGTATTTT. Protein: CASSLGPGADTQYF.

This clone is large by share. This chain uses TRBV9 with TRBJ1-3; no definite D call. The V end was cut by 5 bases, the J end by 0 bases, with 9 bases between. CDR1 is SGDLS and CDR2 is YYNGEE in the germline V gene. The CDR3 totals 14 residues. CDR3 DNA sequence: TGTGCCAGCAGTGAAACAGCCTCTGGAAACACCATATATTTT. Amino acids: CASSETASGNTIYF.

Points on this clone: Other DNA sequences in the same sample also yield this CDR3. The chain couples TRBV9 to TRBJ2-1; 7 positions match TRBD1. Per the germline V gene, CDR1 is SGDLS and CDR2 is YYNGEE. The CDR3 is 14 amino acids. With 2 bases clipped from V and 5 bases from J, the junction kept 4 bases outside the gene matches. For the CDR3, the DNA is TGTGCCAGCAGCGTTCTACAGGGGAACAATGAGCAGTTCTTC. Protein sequence: CASSVLQGNNEQFF.

The chain couples TRBV19 to TRBJ1-1; the match to TRBD1 covers 9 bases. The germline gives CDR1 LNHDA, CDR2 SQIVND (reference sequence). V was clipped by 6 bases and J by 10 bases; unmatched bases: 9. The CDR3 is 13 amino acids. For the CDR3, the DNA is TGTGCCAGTAGAATGGGGGGACAGGGAGCAGCTTTCTTT. Residues: CASRMGGQGAAFF.

By its share, this clone is medium-sized. This chain connects TRBV11-3 to TRBJ2-3; 7 nucleotides align to TRBD1. This CDR3 spans 14 amino acids. CDR1 and CDR2 (germline): SGHNT, YENEEA. V gave up 5 bases and J gave up 3 bases; unmatched junction bases: 5. The CDR3 protein is CASSVDRRTDTQYF. The CDR3 DNA follows: TGTGCCAGCAGCGTGGACAGGCGGACAGATACGCAGTATTTT.

CDR3 bases: TGTGCCAGCAGCTTAGGAGGGGCAGGGATAGAGACCCAGTACTTC. Translation: CASSLGGAGIETQYF. The rearrangement uses TRBV11-3 and TRBJ2-5; D may match TRBD1 or TRBD2 (5 bases each). Germline V gives CDR1 SGHNT, CDR2 YENEEA. Trimming cost V 1 base and J 4 bases, with 13 bases left between them. The CDR3 length is 15 residues.

This clone was counted only a few times. The chain recombines TRBV11-3 with TRBJ1-2; TRBD1 aligns across 7 bases. The CDR3 covers 15 residues. The V segment lost 5 bases and the J segment 2 bases; nucleotides outside the gene matches: 8. The germline CDR1 and CDR2 sequences are SGHNT and YENEEA. The CDR3 loop is CASSSHRQGNYGYTF. In nucleotides, the CDR3 is TGTGCCAGCAGCAGCCACCGACAGGGCAACTATGGCTACACCTTC.

This chain links TRBV28 with TRBJ1-4, with 8 bases aligning to TRBD1. CDR1 is MDHEN and CDR2 is SYDVKM in the germline V gene. The CDR3 covers 15 residues. The V gene end was trimmed by 9 bases and the J gene end by 5 bases; junction bases not matched to a gene: 11. CDR3 residues: CASHSSGTGNEKLFF. The DNA for the CDR3 is TGTGCCAGTCATTCCTCCGGGACAGGAAATGAAAAACTGTTTTTT. Together with reference TRBV28 and TRBJ1-4, the CDR3 gives the full variable domain: DVKVTQSSRYLVKRTGEKVFLECVQDMDHENMFWYRQDPGLGLRLIYFSYDVKMKEKGDIPEGYSVSREKKERFSLILESASTNQTSMYLCASHSSGTGNEKLFFGSGTQLSVL.

The rearrangement uses TRBV6-8 and TRBJ1-3; D call uncertain. The CDR3 loop spans 13 amino acids. V dropped 6 bases and J dropped 0 bases, with 6 bases sitting between them. CDR1 MNHGY and CDR2 SAAAGT come from the germline V gene. The CDR3 spells CASSRSSGNTIYF. CDR3 DNA: TGTGCCAGCAGCAGGAGCTCTGGAAACACCATATATTTT.

This clone was detected a few times. The V call is TRBV12-5, the J call TRBJ2-3, with D uncertain. Trimming removed 3 bases at V and 0 bases at J, with 13 bases between. CDR1 is LGHNT and CDR2 is FRNRAP in the germline V gene. CDR3 length equals 16 residues. CDR3 sequence (DNA): TGTGCTAGTGGTTTCGATTTAGGGATTAGCACAGATACGCAGTATTTT. Translated: CASGFDLGISTDTQYF.

This clone is categorized as large. For the CDR3, the DNA is TGTGCCAGCTCACCACGGGACACCCAAGAGACCCAGTACTTC. Protein product: CASSPRDTQETQYF. The chain carries TRBV18 and TRBJ2-5; D may be TRBD1 (6 bases). Trimming shortened V by 1 base and J by 1 base, and 7 bases separated the two germline ends. CDR1 and CDR2 from the germline V gene are KGHSH and LQKENI. The CDR3 totals 14 residues. The full variable domain, completed using reference TRBV18 and TRBJ2-5, is NAGVMQNPRHLVRRRGQEARLRCSPMKGHSHVYWYRQLPEEGLKFMVYLQKENIIDESGMPKERFSAEFPKEGPSILRIQQVVRGDSAAYFCASSPRDTQETQYFGPGTRLLVL.

The rearrangement links TRBV9 to TRBJ2-5; no clear D. Between the trimmed V and J ends, which lost 3 bases and 7 bases, there was a span of 10 bases. The CDR3 contains 12 residues. The germline CDR1 and CDR2 sequences are SGDLS and YYNGEE. CDR3 coding DNA: TGTGCCAGCAGCGAGCCGGGCGGGACCCAGTACTTC. Protein sequence: CASSEPGGTQYF.

This clone was observed a single time. The chain couples TRBV16 to TRBJ2-1; unclear D gene. CDR1 and CDR2 from the germline V gene are KGHSY and FQNENV. V shed 3 bases and J shed 4 bases, with 10 bases lying between them. The CDR3 is 14 residues long. CDR3 nucleotide sequence: TGTGCCAGCAGCCATTTCGGCAGTTACAATGAGCAGTTCTTC. Protein: CASSHFGSYNEQFF.

The chain links TRBV15 to TRBJ2-5; D call uncertain. Germline values: CDR1 LNHNV, CDR2 YYDKDF (reference sequence). Trimming took off 2 bases at V and 3 bases at J, with 13 bases between the two ends. The CDR3 runs 15 residues. The CDR3 nucleotides are TGTGCCACCAGCAGAACCGGAGACACCGAAGAGACCCAGTACTTC. Protein: CATSRTGDTEETQYF.

Within the sample, this clone is medium-sized. The gene calls are TRBV11-3 and TRBJ1-5, with 11 bases matching TRBD1. Germline CDR1 and CDR2: SGHNT and YENEEA. The V and J ends lost 5 bases and 4 bases, in that order; junction bases with no gene match: 4. The CDR3 covers 15 residues. CDR3 protein: CASSPGQGANQPQHF. CDR3 DNA: TGTGCCAGCAGCCCTGGACAGGGGGCAAATCAGCCCCAGCATTTT.

This clone is termed large. V gene TRBV6-8 combines with J gene TRBJ2-7, with 8 nucleotides matching TRBD1. V lost 5 bases, J lost 5 bases, and 8 bases stayed unmatched. The CDR3 loop spans 14 amino acids. Germline lookup yields CDR1 MNHGY and CDR2 SAAAGT. CDR3 loop: CASSPRTGIDEQYF. The CDR3 nucleotides are TGTGCCAGCAGTCCGCGGACAGGGATAGACGAGCAGTACTTC.

The V gene is TRBV11-3, the J gene TRBJ2-7; D is uncertain. This CDR3 has 15 amino acids. Per germline, CDR1 SGHNT and CDR2 YENEEA. V was pared by 2 bases and J by 2 bases, with 13 bases between. As DNA, the CDR3 is TGTGCCAGCAGCTTAACTCCCGGTGGTACCTACGAGCAGTACTTC. This sequence encodes CASSLTPGGTYEQYF.

There are many counts of this clone. The chain couples TRBV11-3 to TRBJ2-6, with TRBD2 matching 7 bases. Germline V gene data show CDR1 as SGHNT and CDR2 as YENEEA. The CDR3 runs 16 residues. The trim removed 2 bases at V and 2 bases at J, leaving 3 bases unmatched. The CDR3 protein is CASSLIAGAGANVLTF. The CDR3 DNA follows: TGTGCCAGCAGCTTAATTGCGGGGGCTGGGGCCAACGTCCTGACTTTC.

CDR3 residues: CASSSGQGALEAFF. The CDR3, as DNA: TGTGCCAGCTCGTCGGGACAGGGGGCGCTTGAGGCTTTCTTT. The chain couples TRBV18 to TRBJ1-1, with 12 bases identical to TRBD1. CDR3 length: 14 amino acids. The V and J ends lost 6 bases and 11 bases, in that order; junction bases with no gene match: 10. The germline V gene has CDR1 KGHSH and CDR2 LQKENI.

The rearrangement uses TRBV9 and TRBJ2-2; weak D call: TRBD2 (6 bases). Germline CDR1 reads SGDLS; CDR2 reads YYNGEE. V was shortened by 5 bases and J by 6 bases, with 20 bases between the two germline ends. The CDR3 loop spans 16 amino acids. This CDR3 is CASSEERLAFAGELFF. For the CDR3, the DNA is TGTGCCAGCAGTGAAGAGCGGCTAGCGTTTGCCGGGGAGCTGTTTTTT. Full variable domain (remainder filled in from reference TRBV9 and TRBJ2-2): DSGVTQTPKHLITATGQRVTLRCSPRSGDLSVYWYQQSLDQGLQFLIQYYNGEERAKGNILERFSAQQFPDLHSELNLSSLELGDSALYFCASSEERLAFAGELFFGEGSRLTVL.

This clone is categorized as medium-sized. The chain is built from TRBV6-8 and TRBJ2-5, with D hard to call. The V end lost 4 bases, the J end lost 3 bases, and 9 bases lay between the germline ends. The CDR3 loop spans 13 amino acids. Germline V gives CDR1 MNHGY, CDR2 SAAAGT. The CDR3: CASSSGLEETQYF. The DNA of the CDR3 is TGTGCCAGCAGTTCTGGGCTGGAAGAGACCCAGTACTTC.

By sample share, this clone is medium-sized (0.01 to 0.1%). The chain is built from TRBV11-3 and TRBJ1-1; 8 nucleotides agree with TRBD1. V dropped 5 bases and J dropped 1; count of bases not matched to a gene: 12. Germline loops: CDR1 SGHNT, CDR2 YENEEA. CDR3 size: 17 residues. For the CDR3, the DNA is TGTGCCAGCAGCGAATCCCCTACAGGGGGATCGAACACTGAAGCTTTCTTT. Its translation: CASSESPTGGSNTEAFF.

This clone was counted many times. The chain uses TRBV7-8 and TRBJ1-4; D might be TRBD1 (5 bases). V gave up 5 bases and J gave up 4 bases, with 8 bases separating them. This CDR3 region has 13 residues. Germline V gene sequence: CDR1 SGHVS, CDR2 FQNEAQ. The CDR3 DNA reads as TGTGCCAGCAGCCGGGGGGTTAATGAAAAACTGTTTTTT. Protein sequence: CASSRGVNEKLFF.

Sample share makes this clone medium-sized (0.01 to 0.1%). The chain combines TRBV11-3 with TRBJ1-2; D possibly corresponds to TRBD1 (6 bases). The CDR3 totals 17 residues. The V and J ends lost 5 bases and 0 bases respectively, with 19 bases between them. Per the germline V gene, CDR1 is SGHNT and CDR2 is YENEEA. CDR3: CASSGTITHTTNYGYTF. CDR3 nucleotides: TGTGCCAGCAGCGGGACAATCACCCATACAACTAACTATGGCTACACCTTC.

The chain is built from TRBV19 and TRBJ2-3; 8 bases match TRBD1. V shed 7 bases, J shed 4 bases, and the junction held 7 bases outside the gene matches. The germline gives CDR1 LNHDA, CDR2 SQIVND (reference sequence). The CDR3 is 14 residues long. The CDR3 nucleotides read TGTGCCAGTAACGGACAGGGCGGGGCAGATACGCAGTATTTT. It encodes CASNGQGGADTQYF.